A selection of T cell receptor beta chains follows, all from one sample in a study of beta chain features in type 1 diabetes. Clones were read by immunoSEQ multiplex PCR, and TCRdb kept only the in-frame ones, dropping some. This sample has about 900,000 clones, with around a sixth found just once. Sequencing was carried out using naive CD4+ T cells from blood. Receptors were obtained from a woman aged 18-29 years in good health. Both conserved end residues are part of each CDR3. D genes are given only for firm matches. Clone size is not always given. Where it is, it says once, few, many or a class for expanded clones.

length: 14
V: TRBV29-1
J: TRBJ2-5
D: TRBD1
size: few
CDR3: CSVNPGTGGETQYF
DNA: TGCAGCGTCAACCCCGGGACAGGGGGTGAGACCCAGTACTTC

length: 12
V: TRBV5-4
J: TRBJ1-1
D: .
size: few
CDR3: CASSSVGTEAFF
DNA: TGTGCCAGCAGCTCCGTTGGCACTGAAGCTTTCTTT

length: 13
V: TRBV19
J: TRBJ2-1
D: .
size: few
CDR3: CASSIPSLKEQFF
DNA: TGTGCCAGTAGTATACCCTCCCTGAAGGAGCAGTTCTTC

length: 12
V: TRBV14
J: TRBJ1-1
D: .
size: .
CDR3: CASSATGTRAFF
DNA: TGTGCCAGCAGCGCAACCGGGACACGAGCTTTCTTT

length: 14
V: TRBV4-3
J: TRBJ1-2
D: .
size: once
CDR3: CASSQVERGGGYTF
DNA: TGCGCCAGCAGCCAAGTAGAGAGGGGCGGCGGCTACACCTTC

length: 13
V: TRBV10-3
J: TRBJ1-2
D: .
size: .
CDR3: CASRTGTAYGYTF
DNA: TGTGCCAGCAGAACCGGGACGGCCTATGGCTACACCTTC

length: 14
V: TRBV7-9
J: TRBJ1-1
D: .
size: .
CDR3: CASSLGQVGTEAFF
DNA: TGTGCCAGCAGCTTAGGACAGGTCGGTACTGAAGCTTTCTTT

length: 15
V: TRBV4-3
J: TRBJ2-2
D: TRBD2
size: few
CDR3: CASSQKAGGTGELFF
DNA: TGCGCCAGCAGCCAGAAAGCGGGAGGGACCGGGGAGCTGTTTTTT

length: 11
V: TRBV29-1
J: TRBJ1-1
D: .
size: few
CDR3: CSVERGAEAFF
DNA: TGCAGCGTTGAAAGGGGGGCTGAAGCTTTCTTT

length: 15
V: TRBV9
J: TRBJ1-5
D: TRBD1
size: few
CDR3: CASSVGTGFNQPQHF
DNA: TGTGCCAGCAGCGTGGGGACAGGGTTCAATCAGCCCCAGCATTTT

length: 15
V: TRBV7-3
J: TRBJ2-1
D: TRBD2
size: few
CDR3: CASSGTSGSLNEQFF
DNA: TGTGCCAGCAGCGGGACTAGCGGGAGTCTCAATGAGCAGTTCTTC

length: 15
V: TRBV7-2
J: TRBJ1-3
D: .
size: few
CDR3: CASSPRQVSGNTIYF
DNA: TGTGCCAGCAGCCCGCGACAGGTCTCTGGAAACACCATATATTTT

length: 14
V: TRBV27
J: TRBJ2-3
D: .
size: once
CDR3: CASSFGWSTDTQYF
DNA: TGTGCCAGCAGTTTTGGGTGGAGCACAGATACGCAGTATTTT

length: 14
V: TRBV4-3
J: TRBJ2-4
D: .
size: .
CDR3: CAILAGTDENIQYF
DNA: TGCGCCATCCTAGCCGGGACGGATGAAAACATTCAGTACTTC

length: 13
V: TRBV29-1
J: TRBJ2-5
D: .
size: few
CDR3: CSVVRQRKETQYF
DNA: TGCAGCGTTGTGCGACAGAGGAAAGAGACCCAGTACTTC

length: 13
V: TRBV6-5
J: TRBJ1-2
D: .
size: .
CDR3: CASSKTENYGYTF
DNA: TGTGCCAGCAGTAAGACGGAAAACTATGGCTACACCTTC

length: 15
V: TRBV4-1
J: TRBJ2-6
D: .
size: few
CDR3: CASSLGHSGANVLTF
DNA: TGCGCCAGCAGCCTCGGGCACTCTGGGGCCAACGTCCTGACTTTC

length: 16
V: TRBV19
J: TRBJ2-5
D: TRBD1
size: once
CDR3: CASSMNGQADQETQYF
DNA: TGTGCCAGTAGTATGAACGGACAGGCCGACCAAGAGACCCAGTACTTC

length: 13
V: TRBV5-4
J: TRBJ2-5
D: .
size: .
CDR3: CASSPQGKETQYF
DNA: TGTGCCAGCAGCCCGCAGGGGAAAGAGACCCAGTACTTC

length: 15
V: TRBV27
J: TRBJ2-1
D: .
size: few
CDR3: CASSFRGNSYNEQFF
DNA: TGTGCCAGCAGTTTCAGGGGCAACTCCTACAATGAGCAGTTCTTC

length: 16
V: TRBV19
J: TRBJ2-1
D: .
size: few
CDR3: CASSTLARAHYNEQFF
DNA: TGTGCCAGTAGTACCCTAGCGCGAGCCCATTACAATGAGCAGTTCTTC

length: 15
V: TRBV5-4
J: TRBJ2-3
D: TRBD1
size: few
CDR3: CASSLDQGVTDTQYF
DNA: TGTGCCAGCAGCTTGGATCAGGGGGTAACAGATACGCAGTATTTT

length: 13
V: TRBV7-2
J: TRBJ2-2
D: .
size: few
CDR3: CASSLLDHGELFF
DNA: TGTGCCAGCAGCTTACTCGATCACGGGGAGCTGTTTTTT

length: 15
V: TRBV10-3
J: TRBJ2-3
D: .
size: few
CDR3: CATGPSVGNTDTQYF
DNA: TGTGCCACCGGCCCTAGCGTGGGGAACACAGATACGCAGTATTTT

length: 15
V: TRBV10-3
J: TRBJ2-1
D: TRBD1
size: few
CDR3: CAIRSQGTGDNEQFF
DNA: TGTGCCATCAGATCCCAGGGGACAGGGGACAATGAGCAGTTCTTC

length: 15
V: TRBV6-5
J: TRBJ2-7
D: .
size: .
CDR3: CASSYSWTTSGEQYF
DNA: TGTGCCAGCAGTTACTCCTGGACTACCTCGGGTGAGCAGTACTTC

length: 17
V: TRBV4-1
J: TRBJ2-5
D: .
size: .
CDR3: CASSHKTHGSSQETQYF
DNA: TGCGCCAGCAGCCATAAAACCCACGGGAGTTCCCAAGAGACCCAGTACTTC

length: 15
V: TRBV6-5
J: TRBJ2-3
D: TRBD1
size: .
CDR3: CASSFGQGSGYTQYF
DNA: TGTGCCAGCAGTTTTGGACAGGGATCAGGTTATACGCAGTATTTT

length: 14
V: TRBV5-1
J: TRBJ2-1
D: TRBD2
size: .
CDR3: CASSPGLVSGEQFF
DNA: TGCGCCAGCAGCCCTGGACTAGTCTCTGGTGAGCAGTTCTTC

length: 18
V: TRBV5-1
J: TRBJ2-1
D: TRBD2
size: few
CDR3: CASRDPGLAGVGYNEQFF
DNA: TGCGCCAGCAGGGATCCGGGACTAGCGGGAGTAGGCTACAATGAGCAGTTCTTC

length: 16
V: TRBV19
J: TRBJ2-5
D: TRBD2
size: .
CDR3: CASKDRGGPGQETQYF
DNA: TGTGCCAGTAAGGATCGGGGAGGGCCGGGGCAAGAGACCCAGTACTTC

length: 14
V: TRBV15
J: TRBJ1-2
D: .
size: .
CDR3: CATSPRRDNYGYTF
DNA: TGTGCCACCAGCCCCCGCAGGGATAACTATGGCTACACCTTC

length: 15
V: TRBV28
J: TRBJ2-7
D: TRBD2
size: few
CDR3: CASSLVSGISYEQYF
DNA: TGTGCCAGCAGTTTGGTTAGCGGGATCTCCTACGAGCAGTACTTC

length: 16
V: TRBV28
J: TRBJ2-1
D: TRBD2
size: few
CDR3: CASKSGLAGSYNEQFF
DNA: TGTGCCAGCAAATCCGGACTAGCGGGCTCCTACAATGAGCAGTTCTTC

length: 13
V: TRBV2
J: TRBJ2-7
D: TRBD1
size: .
CDR3: CASSSDRVYEQYF
DNA: TGTGCCAGCAGTTCGGACAGGGTCTACGAGCAGTACTTC